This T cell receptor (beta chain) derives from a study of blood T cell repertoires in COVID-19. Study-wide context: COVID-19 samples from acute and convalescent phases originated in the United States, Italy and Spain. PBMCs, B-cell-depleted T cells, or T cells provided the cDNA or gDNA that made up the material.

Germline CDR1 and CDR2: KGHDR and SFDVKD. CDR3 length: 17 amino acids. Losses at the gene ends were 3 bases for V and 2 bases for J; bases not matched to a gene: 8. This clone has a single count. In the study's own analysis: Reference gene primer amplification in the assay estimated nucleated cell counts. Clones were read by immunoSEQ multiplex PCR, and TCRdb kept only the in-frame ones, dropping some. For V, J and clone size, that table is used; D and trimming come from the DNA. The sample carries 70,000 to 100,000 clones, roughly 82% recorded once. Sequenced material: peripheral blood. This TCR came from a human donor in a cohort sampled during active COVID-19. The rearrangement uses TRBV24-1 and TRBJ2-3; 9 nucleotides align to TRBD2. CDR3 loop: CATSDPSRGGDTDTQYF. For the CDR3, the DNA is TGTGCCACCAGTGATCCGAGCCGCGGGGGGGACACAGATACGCAGTATTTT.